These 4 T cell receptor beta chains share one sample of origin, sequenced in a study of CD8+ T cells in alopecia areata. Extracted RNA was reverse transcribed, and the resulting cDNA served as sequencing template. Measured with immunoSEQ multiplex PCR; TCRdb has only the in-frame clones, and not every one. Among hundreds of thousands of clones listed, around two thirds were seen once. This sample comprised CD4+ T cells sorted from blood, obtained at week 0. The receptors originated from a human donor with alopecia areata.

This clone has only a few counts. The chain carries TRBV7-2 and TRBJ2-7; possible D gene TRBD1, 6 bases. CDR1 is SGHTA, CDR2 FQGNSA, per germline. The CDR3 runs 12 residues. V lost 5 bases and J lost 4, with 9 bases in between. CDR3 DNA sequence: TGTGCCAGCAGCAGGACAGAATACGAGCAGTACTTC. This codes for CASSRTEYEQYF.

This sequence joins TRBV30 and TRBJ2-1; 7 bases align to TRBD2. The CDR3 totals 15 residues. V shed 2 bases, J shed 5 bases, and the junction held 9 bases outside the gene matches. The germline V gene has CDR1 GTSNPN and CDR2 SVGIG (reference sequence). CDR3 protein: CAWSTPSGADNEQFF. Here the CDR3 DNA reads TGTGCCTGGAGTACCCCTAGCGGCGCTGACAATGAGCAGTTCTTC.

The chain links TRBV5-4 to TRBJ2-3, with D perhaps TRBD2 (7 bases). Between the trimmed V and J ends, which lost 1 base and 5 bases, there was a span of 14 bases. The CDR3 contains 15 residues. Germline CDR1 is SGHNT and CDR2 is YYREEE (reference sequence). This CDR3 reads CASSLMGGAQDTQYF. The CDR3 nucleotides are TGTGCCAGCAGCTTGATGGGGGGGGCACAAGATACGCAGTATTTT.

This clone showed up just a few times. CDR3 in DNA: TGTGCCTGGAGTCGACAGACAGCAAGCTACTACAATGAGCAGTTCTTC. Translated, it gives CAWSRQTASYYNEQFF. J is TRBJ2-1 and V is TRBV30; D may be TRBD1 (5 bases). V lost 2 bases and J lost 3, with 17 bases in between. Germline V gives CDR1 GTSNPN, CDR2 SVGIG (reference sequence). The CDR3 totals 16 residues.